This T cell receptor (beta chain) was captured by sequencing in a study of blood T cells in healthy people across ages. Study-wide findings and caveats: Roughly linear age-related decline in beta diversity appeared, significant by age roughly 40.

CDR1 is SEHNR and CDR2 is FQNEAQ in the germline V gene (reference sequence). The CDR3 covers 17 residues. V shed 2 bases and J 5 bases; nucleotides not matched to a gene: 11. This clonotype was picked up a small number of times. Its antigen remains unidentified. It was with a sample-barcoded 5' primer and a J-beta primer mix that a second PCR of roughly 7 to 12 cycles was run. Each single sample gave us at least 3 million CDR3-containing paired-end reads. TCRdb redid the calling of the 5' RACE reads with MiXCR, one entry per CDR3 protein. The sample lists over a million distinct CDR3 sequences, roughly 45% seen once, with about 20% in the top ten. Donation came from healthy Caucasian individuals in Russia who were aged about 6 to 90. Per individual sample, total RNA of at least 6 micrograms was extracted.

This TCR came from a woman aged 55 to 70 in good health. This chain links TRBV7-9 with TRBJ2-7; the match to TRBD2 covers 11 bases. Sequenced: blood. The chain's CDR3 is CASSLNLRLAGRNEQYF. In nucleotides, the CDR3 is TGTGCCAGCAGCTTAAACCTCAGACTAGCGGGAAGAAACGAGCAGTACTTC. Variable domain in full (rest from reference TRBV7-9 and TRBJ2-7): DTGVSQNPRHKITKRGQNVTFRCDPISEHNRLYWYRQTLGQGPEFLTYFQNEAQLEKSRLLSDRFSAERPKGSFSTLEIQRTEQGDSAMYLCASSLNLRLAGRNEQYFGPGTRLTVT.